The T cell receptor (beta chain) described here comes from a study of PD-1 blockade in classical Hodgkin lymphoma. The germline V and J ends were trimmed by 2 bases and 9 bases, with 16 bases remaining between them. This CDR3 region has 14 residues. The germline CDR1 and CDR2 sequences are MDHEN and SYDVKM. The time point denotes: cycle 4 day 1 (C4D1), after 6 weeks of nivolumab. Every one of the patients relapsed after autologous stem cell transplantation (brentuximab vedotin exposure was variable). About this clone: Its antigen is undetermined.

The table came from immunoSEQ multiplex PCR; TCRdb's copy has only in-frame clones and leaves some out. This sample yields approximately 21,000 clones, of which 70% to 75% are seen a single time; roughly 19% belongs to the top ten. Points from the study as a whole: Why the repertoires differ is still unclear, perhaps disease activity or prior therapy.

Specimen: peripheral blood mononuclear cells (PBMCs), collected before the fourth cycle of nivolumab. This TCR was recovered from a human donor with classical Hodgkin lymphoma. The J gene is TRBJ1-1, the V gene TRBV28; no definite D call. CDR3 residues: CASSLRGSFDQAFF. CDR3 DNA: TGTGCCAGCAGTTTAAGAGGGTCCTTCGATCAAGCTTTCTTT.